The 26 T cell receptor beta chains in this list originate from one sample, sequenced in a study of blood T cell repertoires in COVID-19. Sequencing was performed with immunoSEQ multiplex PCR; in TCRdb, only in-frame clones are kept and a portion is missing. The sample contains about 89,000 clones, approximately 90% of which appear only once. The sequenced sample consisted of peripheral blood. These receptors were collected from a male donor with acute or convalescent COVID-19.

The rearrangement joins TRBV6-1 to TRBJ1-5; TRBD1 aligns across 7 bases. In germline, CDR1 is MNHNS, CDR2 SASEGT. J was trimmed by 2 bases and V by 4 bases; bases with no gene match: 8. This CDR3 has 16 residues. This CDR3 reads CASSARQGGGNQPQHF. The CDR3 DNA reads as TGTGCCAGCAGTGCCCGACAGGGTGGAGGCAATCAGCCCCAGCATTTT.

The chain carries TRBV5-1 and TRBJ2-7, with TRBD1 matching over 8 bases. V lost 4 bases and J lost 5; bases outside the gene matches: 8. Per the germline V gene, CDR1 is SGHRS and CDR2 is YFSETQ. CDR3 length equals 14 residues. Here the CDR3 DNA reads TGCGCCAGCAGCCCCGGACAGGGCCCCCACGAGCAGTACTTC. Residues: CASSPGQGPHEQYF.

The chain combines TRBV18 with TRBJ1-4, with D maybe TRBD1 (6 bases). Per the germline V gene, CDR1 is KGHSH and CDR2 is LQKENI. V was clipped by 1 base and J by 8 bases, with 8 bases between them. The CDR3 totals 13 residues. CDR3 in amino acids: CASSPLGGEKLFF. CDR3 sequence (DNA): TGTGCCAGCTCACCACTAGGGGGAGAAAAACTGTTTTTT.

There are a few counts of this clone. V and J are TRBV6-4 and TRBJ1-1, with D possibly matching TRBD1 (5 bases). This CDR3 has 16 amino acids. Germline V lookup: CDR1 MRHNA, CDR2 SNTAGT. Trimming cost V 4 bases and J 2 bases, with 17 bases left between them. The CDR3 nucleotides read TGTGCCAGCAGTGTCAGTCGGGGGGGGAAAAACACTGAAGCTTTCTTT. Protein product: CASSVSRGGKNTEAFF.

The V and J genes are TRBV19 and TRBJ2-5; 8 bases fit TRBD2. This CDR3 contains 16 residues. Germline trimming cut 4 bases from V and 2 bases from J; bases unmatched to any gene: 9. Germline V gene lookup returns CDR1 LNHDA and CDR2 SQIVND (reference sequence). This chain's CDR3 is CASSTTTSGSQETQYF. The CDR3, as DNA: TGTGCCAGTAGTACCACCACTAGCGGTTCTCAAGAGACCCAGTACTTC. The full variable domain, its missing parts supplied by reference TRBV19 and TRBJ2-5, is DGGITQSPKYLFRKEGQNVTLSCEQNLNHDAMYWYRQDPGQGLRLIYYSQIVNDFQKGDIAEGYSVSREKKESFPLTVTSAQKNPTAFYLCASSTTTSGSQETQYFGPGTRLLVL.

This clone was seen once. This chain connects TRBV6-2 or TRBV6-3 to TRBJ2-5; D may be TRBD1 (5 bases). This CDR3 region has 12 residues. In germline, CDR1 is MNHEY, CDR2 SVGEGT. V lost 4 bases and J lost 4, with 7 bases in between. The CDR3 coding sequence is TGTGCCAGCAGTTCTGGGGCAGAGACCCAGTACTTC. It specifies CASSSGAETQYF.

A note on this clone: At one end the junction does not follow the germline gene, possibly because of a read error. This rearrangement joins TRBV19 to TRBJ1-2, with TRBD1 identical over 7 bases. This CDR3 has 15 amino acids. Per the germline V gene, CDR1 is LNHDA and CDR2 is SQIVND (reference sequence). For the CDR3, the DNA is TGTGCCAGTAGTGTAGACAGGGAGGGAAACTATGGCTACACCTTC. This codes for CASSVDREGNYGYTF.

This chain connects TRBV9 to TRBJ2-2; the D is unclear. Trimming removed 0 bases at V and 5 bases at J, with 11 bases between. This CDR3 has 15 residues. Germline assignment: CDR1 SGDLS and CDR2 YYNGEE. The chain's CDR3 is CASSVGAAQTGELFF. The CDR3 DNA sequence: TGTGCCAGCAGCGTAGGGGCAGCCCAAACCGGGGAGCTGTTTTTT.

This chain links TRBV24-1 with TRBJ2-1; no definite D call. V lost 4 bases and J 0 bases, leaving 12 bases between the germline ends. The CDR3 is made up of 16 amino acids. CDR1 KGHDR and CDR2 SFDVKD come from the germline V gene. The CDR3 DNA reads TGTGCCACCAGTGACACCGTAAGGAGCTCCTACAATGAGCAGTTCTTC. Translation gives CATSDTVRSSYNEQFF.

The chain uses TRBV20-1 and TRBJ2-7; TRBD2 is a possible D gene (6 bases). Trimming took 3 bases from V and 6 from J, leaving 18 bases between them. Germline loops: CDR1 DFQATT, CDR2 SNEGSKA (reference sequence). CDR3 length: 14 amino acids. The CDR3, as DNA: TGCAGTGCTAGTGGTTCTGGCGTGGGGGGCGAGCAGTACTTC. Residues: CSASGSGVGGEQYF.

The chain links TRBV27 to TRBJ1-2, with 12 positions matching TRBD1. The junction had 3 bases not matched to a gene; V was cut back by 1 base and J by 6 bases. In germline, CDR1 is MNHEY, CDR2 SMNVEV (reference sequence). The CDR3 loop spans 15 amino acids. In nucleotides, the CDR3 is TGTGCCAGCAGTTTATTGGGACAGGGGGCGAATGGCTACACCTTC. Translation gives CASSLLGQGANGYTF.

The V and J genes are TRBV6-5 and TRBJ2-1, with TRBD2 matching 7 bases. The CDR3 consists of 13 residues. After removal of 4 bases from V and 11 bases from J, the junction contained 8 bases not matched to a gene. The germline V gene has CDR1 MNHEY and CDR2 SVGAGI. CDR3: CASSSPIAGQQFF. Here the CDR3 DNA reads TGTGCCAGCAGTTCTCCTATAGCGGGTCAGCAGTTCTTC.

This clone is a singleton in its sample. The V gene is TRBV28, the J gene TRBJ2-2; perhaps TRBD1 as D (5 bases). Germline V lookup: CDR1 MDHEN, CDR2 SYDVKM. The CDR3 consists of 15 residues. V lost 6 bases, J lost 4 bases, and 15 bases lay in between. CDR3 sequence reads: CASSADMVLTGELFF. The DNA of the CDR3 is TGTGCCAGCAGCGCGGACATGGTACTCACCGGGGAGCTGTTTTTT.

This chain links TRBV5-1 with TRBJ1-4; 8 bases agree with TRBD1. Germline CDR1 reads SGHRS; CDR2 reads YFSETQ. Losses at the gene ends were 4 bases for V and 2 bases for J; bases not matched to a gene: 4. The CDR3 consists of 15 residues. Here the CDR3 reads CASSTSGGTNEKLFF. DNA for the CDR3: TGCGCCAGCAGCACTTCAGGGGGCACTAATGAAAAACTGTTTTTT.

The chain employs TRBV30 and TRBJ1-5, with 7 nucleotides matching TRBD1. The CDR3 is 13 residues long. The V gene end was trimmed by 2 bases and the J gene end by 7 bases; junction bases not matched to a gene: 5. Germline CDR1 and CDR2: GTSNPN and SVGIG (reference sequence). The CDR3 sequence is CAWSQGGGQPQHF. In DNA form, the CDR3 reads TGTGCCTGGAGTCAGGGGGGCGGGCAGCCCCAGCATTTT.

V is TRBV5-1 and J is TRBJ1-5; D is undetermined. The CDR3 has 15 amino acids. CDR1 and CDR2 from the germline V gene are SGHRS and YFSETQ. V was trimmed by 0 bases and J by 1 base, leaving 8 bases between them. The CDR3 DNA sequence: TGCGCCAGCAGCTTGGGCGGGCTAAGCAATCAGCCCCAGCATTTT. It translates to CASSLGGLSNQPQHF.

The chain has TRBV10-3 and TRBJ1-2; TRBD1 agrees at 10 bases. Germline values: CDR1 ENHRY, CDR2 SYGVKD. The CDR3 consists of 14 residues. With V trimmed by 6 bases and J by 7 bases, 8 bases remained unmatched. The CDR3 is CAIRPDRGIGGYTF. CDR3 DNA sequence: TGTGCCATCAGACCGGACAGGGGGATCGGTGGCTACACCTTC.

In regard to this clone: The sample holds other DNA sequences that translate to the same CDR3. The chain couples TRBV5-1 to TRBJ2-5; 11 nucleotides line up with TRBD1. The length of the CDR3 is 16 residues. V shed 4 bases, J shed 0 bases, and the junction held 5 bases outside the gene matches. Germline V gene sequence: CDR1 SGHRS, CDR2 YFSETQ. The CDR3, as DNA: TGCGCCAGCAGCCCCGGGACAGGGGGATACCAAGAGACCCAGTACTTC. Translated, it gives CASSPGTGGYQETQYF.

The rearrangement joins TRBV2 to TRBJ2-1; no firm D call. CDR1 and CDR2 from the germline V gene are SNHLY and FYNNEI. V dropped 3 bases and J dropped 0 bases, with 6 bases sitting between them. This CDR3 contains 14 residues. CDR3 nucleotide sequence: TGTGCCAGCAGTGATTGGAGCTCCTACAATGAGCAGTTCTTC. Protein sequence: CASSDWSSYNEQFF.

The chain links TRBV21-1 to TRBJ2-3; the listed D gene, TRBD2, was not tested against the DNA. TRBV21-1 is flagged as a pseudogene. This CDR3 is 15 amino acids long. The DNA for the CDR3 is TGTGCCAGCAGCAGACCCGGCGGGGGGGGAGATACGCAGTATTTT. Translation gives CASSRPGGGGDTQYF.

This clone has a single count. The genes are TRBV3-1 (or the pseudogene TRBV3-2) and TRBJ2-3; possible D gene TRBD1, 5 bases. The V gene lost 2 bases and the J gene lost 2 bases, with 11 bases spanning the gap. CDR1 and CDR2 (germline): LGHDT, YNNKEL (reference sequence). The CDR3 has 15 amino acids. The CDR3 sequence is CASSQNPTATDTQYF. The CDR3 region has the DNA TGTGCCAGCAGCCAAAACCCGACAGCCACAGATACGCAGTATTTT.

This clone occurred a few times. The chain carries TRBV6-5 and TRBJ1-1; D unresolved. The V end lost 6 bases, the J end lost 1 base, and 12 bases lay between the germline ends. Germline V gives CDR1 MNHEY, CDR2 SVGAGI. The CDR3 consists of 14 residues. The CDR3 here is CASSLARGNTEAFF. The CDR3 DNA follows: TGTGCCAGCAGCCTTGCTCGGGGGAACACTGAAGCTTTCTTT.

The chain carries TRBV5-1 and TRBJ1-5, with unresolved D. With 0 bases removed from V and 5 bases from J, the gap between germline ends came to 6 bases. Germline CDR1 and CDR2: SGHRS and YFSETQ. This CDR3 has 13 residues. The CDR3, as DNA: TGCGCCAGCAGCTTGGCCACAGATCAGCCCCAGCATTTT. Amino acids: CASSLATDQPQHF.

The CDR3 sequence is CASRVSQGSQPQHF. DNA for the CDR3: TGTGCCAGCAGGGTATCACAGGGATCCCAGCCCCAGCATTTT. V is TRBV6-5 and J is TRBJ1-5; tentative D call: TRBD1 (6 bases). CDR3 length equals 14 residues. V was clipped by 6 bases and J by 7 bases, with 16 bases between them. The V gene's germline CDR1 is MNHEY and CDR2 SVGAGI.

This chain uses TRBV5-4 with TRBJ2-3; 12 nucleotides align to TRBD2. From germline, CDR1 is SGHNT and CDR2 YYREEE (reference sequence). V lost 3 bases, J lost 1 base, and 3 bases stayed unmatched. This CDR3 is 16 amino acids long. Here the CDR3 DNA reads TGTGCCAGCAGCTCCCGGACTAGCGGGGGCACAGATACGCAGTATTTT. This sequence encodes CASSSRTSGGTDTQYF.

The CDR3 spells CASSFLGQPQHF. The CDR3 nucleotides are TGTGCCAGCAGTTTTCTAGGCCAGCCCCAGCATTTT. The chain uses TRBV28 and TRBJ1-5; no firm D call. V shed 3 bases and J shed 7 bases, with 7 bases lying between them. This CDR3 region has 12 residues. Germline V gene sequence: CDR1 MDHEN, CDR2 SYDVKM.